What follows are 32 T cell receptor beta chains derived from one specimen sequenced in a study of PD-1 blockade in classical Hodgkin lymphoma. The repertoire was sequenced with immunoSEQ multiplex PCR; TCRdb's copy has only in-frame clones and lacks some. In the table there are some 84,000 clones, 89% of which are singletons. After autologous stem cell transplantation all patients relapsed, and prior brentuximab vedotin exposure differed between cohorts. This sample comprised peripheral blood mononuclear cells (PBMCs), obtained at baseline. These receptor sequences come from a human donor with classical Hodgkin lymphoma.

This clone was seen a few times. The chain carries TRBV7-9 and TRBJ2-4; TRBD1 matches 9 bases. V shed 11 bases, J shed 7 bases, and the junction held 6 bases outside the gene matches. Germline CDR1 reads SEHNR; CDR2 reads FQNEAQ (reference sequence). The CDR3 runs 12 residues. Here the CDR3 DNA reads TGTGCCGGCGGGGACAGGGAGAACATTCAGTACTTC. Translation gives CAGGDRENIQYF. Full variable domain (outside the CDR3, taken from reference TRBV7-9 and TRBJ2-4): DTGVSQNPRHKITKRGQNVTFRCDPISEHNRLYWYRQTLGQGPEFLTYFQNEAQLEKSRLLSDRFSAERPKGSFSTLEIQRTEQGDSAMYLCAGGDRENIQYFGAGTRLSVL.

This clone was recorded only once. V is TRBV6-5 and J is TRBJ2-5; D is tentatively TRBD1 or TRBD2 (7 bases each). The CDR3 is made up of 14 amino acids. Germline CDR1 reads MNHEY; CDR2 reads SVGAGI. V was cut by 5 bases and J by 5 bases, with 15 bases left in between. CDR3 sequence (DNA): TGTGCCAGCAGTCTGGGACAGCGGGGCGAGACCCAGTACTTC. This gives the protein CASSLGQRGETQYF.

The rearrangement uses TRBV27 and TRBJ1-5; D is undetermined. Germline V gene sequence: CDR1 MNHEY, CDR2 SMNVEV (reference sequence). The CDR3 contains 16 residues. The V end was cut by 3 bases, the J end by 2 bases, with 14 bases between. CDR3 nucleotides: TGTGCCAGCAGTTTTAACAGCCGTCAGGGCAATCAGCCCCAGCATTTT. It specifies CASSFNSRQGNQPQHF.

V is TRBV6-5 and J is TRBJ2-2, with TRBD2 matching over 9 bases. CDR1 MNHEY and CDR2 SVGAGI come from the germline V gene. This CDR3 region has 14 residues. The trim removed 6 bases at V and 9 bases at J, leaving 8 bases unmatched. In DNA form, the CDR3 reads TGTGCCAGCAGATCTACAGCGGGAGGTCGGGAGCTGTTTTTT. Amino acid sequence: CASRSTAGGRELFF.

This chain uses TRBV30 with TRBJ1-3; D is unclear. With 0 bases removed from V and 2 bases from J, the gap between germline ends came to 8 bases. This CDR3 comprises 14 residues. CDR1 GTSNPN and CDR2 SVGIG come from the germline V gene (reference sequence). The CDR3 loop is CAWSVGGPGNTIYF. CDR3 sequence (DNA): TGTGCCTGGAGTGTAGGTGGGCCTGGAAACACCATATATTTT. Variable domain in full (rest from reference TRBV30 and TRBJ1-3): SQTIHQWPATLVQPVGSPLSLECTVEGTSNPNLYWYRQAAGRGLQLLFYSVGIGQISSEVPQNLSASRPQDRQFILSSKKLLLSDSGFYLCAWSVGGPGNTIYFGEGSWLTVV.

The chain is built from TRBV11-2 and TRBJ2-3, with a possible D match to TRBD1 (5 bases). V shed 3 bases and J shed 5 bases, with 12 bases lying between them. The CDR3 extends over 14 amino acids. In germline, CDR1 is SGHAT, CDR2 FQNNGV. The CDR3 bases are TGTGCCAGCAGCTTCATGGGGCGCGGAGATACGCAGTATTTT. It encodes CASSFMGRGDTQYF.

V gene TRBV7-9 combines with J gene TRBJ1-1, with D unresolved. V lost 3 bases and J 4 bases, leaving 12 bases between the germline ends. Germline V CDR1 and CDR2: SEHNR, FQNEAQ (reference sequence). The CDR3 runs to 14 residues. The CDR3 sequence is CASSFRTGTTEAFF. The CDR3 nucleotides are TGTGCCAGCAGCTTTCGGACGGGCACCACTGAAGCTTTCTTT.

The chain links TRBV5-1 to TRBJ1-1, with D perhaps matching TRBD1 (5 bases). Germline V gene lookup returns CDR1 SGHRS and CDR2 YFSETQ. The V gene lost 0 bases and the J gene lost 1 base, with 10 bases spanning the gap. The CDR3 runs to 15 residues. The CDR3 loop reads CASSLVGRANTEAFF. In DNA form, the CDR3 reads TGCGCCAGCAGCTTGGTGGGCAGGGCGAACACTGAAGCTTTCTTT.

V usage is TRBV30 and J usage is TRBJ2-2; 9 nucleotides agree with TRBD2. In germline, CDR1 is GTSNPN, CDR2 SVGIG (reference sequence). After removal of 4 bases from V and 2 bases from J, the junction contained 8 bases not matched to a gene. This CDR3 has 16 residues. Written as DNA, the CDR3 is TGTGCCTGGATGGGAATGGGGACTAGCAACACCGGGGAGCTGTTTTTT. Translating gives CAWMGMGTSNTGELFF.

The V gene is TRBV4-2, the J gene TRBJ1-2; unclear D gene. V lost 1 base to trimming and J lost 1 base, with 13 bases between them. Germline CDR1 and CDR2: LGHNA and YNFKEQ. This CDR3 spans 16 amino acids. As DNA, the CDR3 is TGTGCCAGCAGCCAAGCGATCCCAGAGGATAACTATGGCTACACCTTC. Translation gives CASSQAIPEDNYGYTF.

Here the CDR3 DNA reads TGTGCCAGCAGTGAAGAGAGAATTGGGAAGGGATACAATGAGCAGTTCTTC. This translates into CASSEERIGKGYNEQFF. This chain links TRBV6-1 with TRBJ2-1; D remains unclear. Germline V lookup: CDR1 MNHNS, CDR2 SASEGT. Trimming stripped 1 base from V and 4 bases from J, with 17 bases between. CDR3 size: 17 residues.

This chain links TRBV5-1 with TRBJ2-1, with 9 bases aligning to TRBD1. J was trimmed by 6 bases and V by 4 bases; bases with no gene match: 5. This CDR3 is built from 14 residues. CDR1 and CDR2 (germline): SGHRS, YFSETQ. Here the CDR3 DNA reads TGCGCCAGCAGCAGCGGGACAGGGTTCAATGAGCAGTTCTTC. It is translated as CASSSGTGFNEQFF.

At least ten counts were recorded for this clone. This rearrangement joins TRBV11-2 to TRBJ1-1, with 8 bases fitting TRBD1. Unmatched junction bases numbered 6, after V lost 11 bases and J lost 1 base. Germline values: CDR1 SGHAT, CDR2 FQNNGV. The CDR3 is 13 amino acids. The CDR3 DNA follows: TGTGCCGGGGGACAGGAGCAGAACACTGAAGCTTTCTTT. It translates to CAGGQEQNTEAFF.

V is TRBV5-1 and J is TRBJ1-2, with a weak D call TRBD1 (5 bases). Deletions cut 7 bases from V and 8 bases from J, with 12 bases between. CDR3 length: 11 amino acids. Germline CDR1 is SGHRS and CDR2 is YFSETQ. The CDR3 bases are TGCGCCAGCGAGGGGATGGACGGCTACACCTTC. Amino acid sequence: CASEGMDGYTF.

The chain has TRBV5-8 and TRBJ1-1; 7 bases align to TRBD1. Losses at the gene ends were 4 bases for V and 0 bases for J; bases not matched to a gene: 9. CDR3 length equals 16 residues. CDR1 and CDR2 from the germline V gene are SGHTS and YDEGEE. This CDR3 is CASSQGTDPMNTEAFF. Written as DNA, the CDR3 is TGTGCCAGCAGCCAAGGGACAGACCCCATGAACACTGAAGCTTTCTTT.

The V call is TRBV5-1, the J call TRBJ2-3; no firm D call. The CDR3 has 13 residues. The V end lost 4 bases, the J end lost 6 bases, and 12 bases lay between the germline ends. CDR1 SGHRS and CDR2 YFSETQ come from the germline V gene. The DNA for the CDR3 is TGCGCCAGCAGCCCGGACGGGTGGGATACGCAGTATTTT. Translating it yields CASSPDGWDTQYF.

The chain combines TRBV7-6 with TRBJ2-1; unclear D gene. Per germline, CDR1 SGHVS and CDR2 FNYEAQ. Trimming stripped 5 bases from V and 1 base from J, with 21 bases between. The CDR3 covers 18 residues. This CDR3 reads CASSPPERAELSYNEQFF. The CDR3 nucleotides read TGTGCCAGCAGCCCCCCTGAAAGGGCGGAACTATCCTACAATGAGCAGTTCTTC.

The chain couples TRBV4-1 to TRBJ2-7; maybe TRBD2 (6 bases). The CDR3 spans 15 residues. Germline CDR1 reads MGHRA; CDR2 reads YSYEKL. The germline V and J ends were trimmed by 0 bases and 9 bases, with 18 bases remaining between them. The CDR3, as DNA: TGCGCCAGCAGCCAAGATGGGCAAGGTTTTAGCGGGCAGTACTTC. Amino acids: CASSQDGQGFSGQYF.

This chain joins TRBV7-9 and TRBJ1-2; D call uncertain. Trimming shortened V by 10 bases and J by 4 bases, and 19 bases separated the two germline ends. The germline V gene has CDR1 SEHNR and CDR2 FQNEAQ (reference sequence). CDR3 size: 14 residues. CDR3 in DNA: TGTGCCACCCTCAACGGGTTAAATTCCTATGGCTACACCTTC. It translates to CATLNGLNSYGYTF.

This chain joins TRBV6-1 and TRBJ1-1; TRBD1 matches at 11 bases. The CDR3 consists of 15 residues. V gave up 7 bases and J gave up 4 bases; unmatched junction bases: 8. The germline gives CDR1 MNHNS, CDR2 SASEGT. CDR3 coding DNA: TGTGCCAGCATCCTAGGTGGGACAGGGGGCACTGAAGCTTTCTTT. It yields the protein CASILGGTGGTEAFF.

This clone has only one observation. V usage is TRBV29-1 and J usage is TRBJ2-1; the match to TRBD2 covers 12 bases. Germline CDR1 reads SQVTM; CDR2 reads ANQGSEA. Trimming took 3 bases from V and 4 from J; bases not matched to a gene: 4. There are 15 residues in the CDR3. The CDR3 here is CSVEVTSGGYNEQFF. DNA for the CDR3: TGCAGCGTTGAGGTGACTAGCGGGGGATACAATGAGCAGTTCTTC.

J is TRBJ2-3 and V is TRBV6-1; D may be TRBD2 (5 bases). V shed 6 bases and J shed 1 base, with 14 bases lying between them. Germline V CDR1 and CDR2: MNHNS, SASEGT. The CDR3 has 15 residues. The CDR3 sequence is CASRDSHTGTDTQYF. For the CDR3, the DNA is TGTGCCAGCAGGGACTCTCACACCGGCACAGATACGCAGTATTTT.

The V call is TRBV4-1, the J call TRBJ2-2, with 9 bases identical to TRBD1. V lost 0 bases to trimming and J lost 5 bases; unmatched junction nucleotides: 7. Germline-derived CDR1 and CDR2 are MGHRA and YSYEKL. This CDR3 spans 17 amino acids. The CDR3 bases are TGCGCCAGCAGCCAAGATAGGACAGGGGCTCGGACCGGGGAGCTGTTTTTT. Protein: CASSQDRTGARTGELFF.

The chain is built from TRBV5-5 and TRBJ2-5, with 8 nucleotides matching TRBD2. The CDR3 has 16 residues. Germline V CDR1 and CDR2: SGHKS, YYEKEE (reference sequence). Germline trimming cut 4 bases from V and 6 bases from J; bases unmatched to any gene: 14. The CDR3 sequence is CASSRQAGGRGQTQYF. The CDR3 region has the DNA TGTGCCAGCAGCCGCCAGGCGGGGGGCCGAGGGCAGACCCAGTACTTC. Variable domain in full (rest from reference TRBV5-5 and TRBJ2-5): DAGVTQSPTHLIKTRGQQVTLRCSPISGHKSVSWYQQVLGQGPQFIFQYYEKEERGRGNFPDRFSARQFPNYSSELNVNALLLGDSALYLCASSRQAGGRGQTQYFGPGTRLLVL.

This chain joins TRBV7-9 and TRBJ2-3; 11 bases are a match to TRBD2. The CDR3 runs to 16 residues. V lost 5 bases, J lost 2 bases, and 6 bases stayed unmatched. The V gene's germline CDR1 is SEHNR and CDR2 FQNEAQ (reference sequence). CDR3 region: CASSPGTSGLTDTQYF. DNA of the CDR3: TGTGCCAGCAGCCCTGGGACTAGCGGACTCACAGATACGCAGTATTTT. The variable domain in full, with the rest retrieved from reference TRBV7-9 and TRBJ2-3, is DTGVSQNPRHKITKRGQNVTFRCDPISEHNRLYWYRQTLGQGPEFLTYFQNEAQLEKSRLLSDRFSAERPKGSFSTLEIQRTEQGDSAMYLCASSPGTSGLTDTQYFGPGTRLTVL.

V usage is TRBV6-1 and J usage is TRBJ2-5, with 7 bases matching TRBD1. CDR1 is MNHNS and CDR2 is SASEGT in the germline V gene. The CDR3 covers 15 residues. Trimming took 8 bases from V and 4 from J; bases not matched to a gene: 13. In DNA form, the CDR3 reads TGTGCCAGCCCTCAGGGGGTAGGCGGAGTAGAGACCCAGTACTTC. This sequence encodes CASPQGVGGVETQYF.

This chain joins TRBV28 and TRBJ2-3; tentatively, D is TRBD2 (7 bases). The CDR3 covers 16 residues. V shed 2 bases and J shed 0 bases, with 12 bases lying between them. Germline CDR1 and CDR2: MDHEN and SYDVKM. In DNA, the CDR3 is TGTGCCAGCAGTTTAAACGGGGGGCCTAGCACAGATACGCAGTATTTT. Its protein product is CASSLNGGPSTDTQYF.

The CDR3 coding sequence is TGTGCCAGCAGCTCAAGAGTGACAGGGAGCTATGGCTACACCTTC. Translation: CASSSRVTGSYGYTF. The chain links TRBV7-9 to TRBJ1-2; 7 nucleotides line up with TRBD1. The CDR3 is 15 amino acids. Trimming removed 4 bases from V and 4 bases from J; junction bases left unmatched: 9. Germline V lookup: CDR1 SEHNR, CDR2 FQNEAQ (reference sequence).

The V gene is TRBV4-3, the J gene TRBJ1-1; D uncertain. The CDR3 has 15 amino acids. The germline V gene has CDR1 LGHNA and CDR2 YSLEER. V dropped 0 bases and J dropped 3 bases, with 11 bases sitting between them. Here the CDR3 reads CASSQDRFPDTEAFF. CDR3 DNA sequence: TGCGCCAGCAGCCAAGATAGGTTTCCGGACACTGAAGCTTTCTTT.

The rearrangement links TRBV15 to TRBJ2-1; 10 positions match TRBD2. The germline CDR1 and CDR2 sequences are LNHNV and YYDKDF (reference sequence). This CDR3 is 16 amino acids long. V was clipped by 0 bases and J by 9 bases; unmatched bases: 8. The CDR3 is CATSRDSQSGRGEQFF. CDR3 DNA: TGTGCCACCAGCAGAGATAGTCAGAGCGGGAGGGGTGAGCAGTTCTTC.

The chain has TRBV30 and TRBJ2-5, with unresolved D. CDR3 length: 11 residues. Germline-derived CDR1 and CDR2 are GTSNPN and SVGIG (reference sequence). V gave up 2 bases and J gave up 8 bases, with 9 bases separating them. The CDR3 reads CAWSTYGTQYF. CDR3 nucleotides: TGTGCCTGGAGTACGTACGGTACCCAGTACTTC.

The chain employs TRBV7-2 and TRBJ2-7, with unresolved D. V gave up 5 bases and J gave up 4 bases, with 9 bases separating them. The CDR3 runs to 12 residues. The germline V gene has CDR1 SGHTA and CDR2 FQGNSA. The CDR3: CASSPNPYEQYF. The CDR3 DNA sequence: TGTGCCAGCAGCCCGAATCCTTACGAGCAGTACTTC.